The subject of this entry is one T cell receptor (beta chain). The data were obtained in a study of blood T cell repertoires in COVID-19. The data were produced by immunoSEQ multiplex PCR, yet TCRdb's version contains in-frame clones alone and is incomplete. The repertoire holds some 30,000 clones, approximately 86% seen once, with roughly 12% in the top ten. Looked up from germline, CDR1 is MNHNY and CDR2 is SVGAGI (reference sequence). Losses at the gene ends were 3 bases for V and 9 bases for J; bases not matched to a gene: 5. The CDR3 has 15 residues. The chain carries TRBV6-6 and TRBJ2-1; 13 bases align to TRBD2. The source of this sequence is a human donor in a cohort sampled during active COVID-19. The donor label of this sample is uncertain. Sequencing input: peripheral blood. CDR3 loop: CASSYGLAGASEQFF. CDR3 nucleotide sequence: TGTGCCAGCAGTTATGGACTAGCGGGAGCTAGTGAGCAGTTCTTC.